The clone carrying this T cell receptor (beta chain) was counted ten times or more. The target antigen is unknown. TCRdb independently ran MiXCR on the multiplex PCR reads; one entry per CDR3 protein. The table records 70,000 to 85,000 distinct CDR3 sequences, roughly a fifth of them present only once. The germline CDR1 and CDR2 sequences are KGHDR and SFDVKD. V lost 11 bases to trimming and J lost 0 bases, with 15 bases between them. The CDR3 loop spans 14 amino acids. Samples came from axillary lymph nodes draining the breast cancer. This specimen comes from a study of breast tumors, draining lymph nodes, adjacent tissues. General study findings and limits: Findings are consistent with lymph node origin and intratumoral expansion of most tumor T cells. Luminal-like breast cancer showed significantly greater tumor-nontumor repertoire similarity than basal-like breast cancer did. That most tumor T cells come from lymph nodes remained unproven.

This receptor was obtained from a female donor with breast cancer. Some clones in this sample may be carry-over from other donors' samples. Sequenced material: axillary lymph node tissue. The J gene is TRBJ1-2, the V gene TRBV24-1; TRBD1 might be the D (6 bases). This CDR3 reads CAIPQGNPNYGYTF. CDR3 nucleotide sequence: TGTGCCATCCCCCAGGGGAACCCTAACTATGGCTACACCTTC.